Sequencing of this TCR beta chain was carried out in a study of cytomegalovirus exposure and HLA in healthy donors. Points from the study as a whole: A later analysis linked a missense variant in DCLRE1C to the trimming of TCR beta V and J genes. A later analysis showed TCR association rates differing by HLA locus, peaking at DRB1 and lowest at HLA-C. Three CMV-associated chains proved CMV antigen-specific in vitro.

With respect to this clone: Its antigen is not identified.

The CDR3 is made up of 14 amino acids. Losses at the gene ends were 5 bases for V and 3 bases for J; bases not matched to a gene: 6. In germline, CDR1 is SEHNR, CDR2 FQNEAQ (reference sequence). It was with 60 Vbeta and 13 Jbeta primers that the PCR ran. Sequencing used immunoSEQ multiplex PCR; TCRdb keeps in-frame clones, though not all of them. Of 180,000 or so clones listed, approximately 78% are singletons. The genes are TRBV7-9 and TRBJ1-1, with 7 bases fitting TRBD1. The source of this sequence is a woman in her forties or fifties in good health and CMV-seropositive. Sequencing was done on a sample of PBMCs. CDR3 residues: CASSHPDRDTEAFF. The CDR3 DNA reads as TGTGCCAGCAGCCACCCTGACAGGGACACTGAAGCTTTCTTT.